This is a list of T cell receptor beta chains from one sample in a study of T cells in Graves' hyperthyroidism and ophthalmopathy. TCRdb passed the multiplex PCR reads through MiXCR, listing each CDR3 protein once. Of 550,000 to 700,000 distinct CDR3 sequences in the sample, approximately 44% are singletons; the top ten hold about 20%. The sample comprised peripheral blood or thyroid tissue (not recorded which). The receptor set was obtained from an adult woman with Graves' disease, either hyperthyroidism or ophthalmopathy (not recorded which). The CDR3 runs from the conserved cysteine through the conserved F or W. The D gene is left open where the match is weak. Clone size is shown for a subset of rows, as once, few, many or a class of expanded clone.

V: TRBV12-3/TRBV12-4; D: .; size: .; J: TRBJ2-5; DNA: TGTGCCAGCAGTTTACTTGAAGAGACCCAGTACTTC; CDR3: CASSLLEETQYF
V: TRBV7-3; D: .; size: many; J: TRBJ2-5; DNA: TGTGCCAGCAGCCGCGAGGGCGGGGAGACCCAGTACTTC; CDR3: CASSREGGETQYF
V: TRBV7-2; D: .; size: once; J: TRBJ1-1; DNA: TGTGCCAGCACCCTCGGGGAGACCGAAGCTTTCTTT; CDR3: CASTLGETEAFF
V: TRBV5-8; D: TRBD1; size: many; J: TRBJ1-5; DNA: TGTGCCAGCAGCTTGTACAGGGGGGGGGAGCCCCAGCATTTT; CDR3: CASSLYRGGEPQHF
V: TRBV10-2; D: TRBD1; size: .; J: TRBJ2-5; DNA: TGCGCCAGCTCCGGACAGGCCGCGGAGACCCAGTACTTC; CDR3: CASSGQAAETQYF
V: TRBV5-1; D: TRBD1; size: many; J: TRBJ1-3; DNA: TGTGCCAGCAGCCCGGACAGGAGCTCTGGAAACACCATATATTTT; CDR3: CASSPDRSSGNTIYF
V: TRBV29-1; D: .; size: .; J: TRBJ1-1; DNA: TGCAGCGCCGGAGGTACCGGGGGCCTCAACACTGAAGCTTTCTTT; CDR3: CSAGGTGGLNTEAFF
V: TRBV5-1; D: .; size: many; J: TRBJ2-7; DNA: TGCGCCAGCAGCTTACCACGGACTCCTACCTACGAGCAGTACTTC; CDR3: CASSLPRTPTYEQYF
V: TRBV29-1; D: .; size: .; J: TRBJ2-5; DNA: TGCAGCGTTGAACCCAGAATCCAAGAGACCCAGTACTTC; CDR3: CSVEPRIQETQYF
V: TRBV6-1; D: TRBD1; size: many; J: TRBJ1-1; DNA: TGTGCCAGCAGGGCAGGGGGCACTGAAGCTTTCTTT; CDR3: CASRAGGTEAFF
V: TRBV9; D: .; size: .; J: TRBJ1-4; DNA: TGTGCCAGCAGCTTAACGAGGGAAAAACTGTTTTTT; CDR3: CASSLTREKLFF
V: TRBV7-9; D: .; size: .; J: TRBJ1-5; DNA: TGTGCCAGCAGCTTAGTGCGGCAGGGGAATCAGCCCCAGCATTTT; CDR3: CASSLVRQGNQPQHF
V: TRBV7-2; D: TRBD2; size: .; J: TRBJ2-2; DNA: TGTGCCAGCAGATTAGCGGGAAAAGAAGGGGAGCTGTTTTTT; CDR3: CASRLAGKEGELFF
V: TRBV5-1; D: .; size: few; J: TRBJ2-5; DNA: TGCGCCAGCAGCTTGGGGTCGGGAGAGGTGACCCAGTACTTC; CDR3: CASSLGSGEVTQYF
V: TRBV7-8; D: .; size: .; J: TRBJ1-1; DNA: TGTGCCAGCAGCTTAAGCCCTCGGCCCACTGAAGCTTTCTTT; CDR3: CASSLSPRPTEAFF
V: TRBV7-9; D: TRBD1; size: .; J: TRBJ1-2; DNA: TGTGCCAGCAGCTCGGACAGGACAGTTTACTATGGCTACACCTTC; CDR3: CASSSDRTVYYGYTF
V: TRBV7-9; D: .; size: few; J: TRBJ2-3; DNA: TGTGCCAGCAGCTTAGGTAGAGATACGCAGTATTTT; CDR3: CASSLGRDTQYF
V: TRBV12-5; D: .; size: .; J: TRBJ1-1; DNA: TGTGCTAGTGGTTTGGGTTCTGGGGCCACTGAAGCTTTCTTT; CDR3: CASGLGSGATEAFF